This T cell receptor beta chain was sequenced in a study of blood T cell repertoires in COVID-19. Study as a whole: Sample material is recorded as cDNA or gDNA derived from T cells, B-cell-depleted T cells, or PBMCs.

The table came from immunoSEQ multiplex PCR; TCRdb's copy has only in-frame clones and leaves some out. The table records 210,000 or so clones, over 70% of them present only once. The V and J ends lost 7 bases and 6 bases, in that order; junction bases with no gene match: 14. The germline V gene has CDR1 MDHEN and CDR2 SYDVKM. The CDR3 runs to 17 residues. The chain has TRBV28 and TRBJ2-2; 10 positions agree with TRBD2. Sequenced sample: peripheral blood. The origin of this receptor is a man aged 50 or older with active or convalescent COVID-19. The CDR3 protein is CASKSPSGRAQAGELFF. As DNA, the CDR3 is TGTGCCAGCAAAAGCCCCAGCGGGAGGGCTCAGGCCGGGGAGCTGTTTTTT.